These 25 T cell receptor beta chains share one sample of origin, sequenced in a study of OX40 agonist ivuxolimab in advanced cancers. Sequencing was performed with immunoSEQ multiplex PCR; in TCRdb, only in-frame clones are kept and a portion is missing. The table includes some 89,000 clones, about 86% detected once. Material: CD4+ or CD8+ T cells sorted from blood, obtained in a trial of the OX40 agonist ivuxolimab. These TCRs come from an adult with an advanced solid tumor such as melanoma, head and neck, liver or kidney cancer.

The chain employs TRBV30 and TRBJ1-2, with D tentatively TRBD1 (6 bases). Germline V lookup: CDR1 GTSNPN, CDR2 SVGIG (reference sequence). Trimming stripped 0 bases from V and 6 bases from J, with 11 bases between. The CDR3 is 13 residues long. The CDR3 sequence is CAWSVYTGNGYTF. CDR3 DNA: TGTGCCTGGAGTGTTTACACAGGGAATGGCTACACCTTC.

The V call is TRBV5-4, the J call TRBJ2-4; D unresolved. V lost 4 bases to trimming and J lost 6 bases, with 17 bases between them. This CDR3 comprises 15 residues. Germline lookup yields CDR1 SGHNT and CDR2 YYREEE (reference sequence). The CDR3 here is CASSPLGSGLNIQYF. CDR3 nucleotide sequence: TGTGCCAGCAGCCCGCTTGGATCTGGGTTAAACATTCAGTACTTC.

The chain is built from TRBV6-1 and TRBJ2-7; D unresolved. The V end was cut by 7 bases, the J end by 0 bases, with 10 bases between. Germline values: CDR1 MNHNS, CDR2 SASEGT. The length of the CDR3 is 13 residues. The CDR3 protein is CASTLDLSYEQYF. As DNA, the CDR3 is TGTGCCAGCACCCTCGACCTCTCCTACGAGCAGTACTTC.

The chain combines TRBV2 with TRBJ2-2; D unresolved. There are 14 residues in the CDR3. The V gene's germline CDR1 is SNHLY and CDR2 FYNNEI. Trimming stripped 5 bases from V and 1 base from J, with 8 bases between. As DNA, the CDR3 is TGTGCCAGCAGTATCAGACAGAACACCGGGGAGCTGTTTTTT. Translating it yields CASSIRQNTGELFF.

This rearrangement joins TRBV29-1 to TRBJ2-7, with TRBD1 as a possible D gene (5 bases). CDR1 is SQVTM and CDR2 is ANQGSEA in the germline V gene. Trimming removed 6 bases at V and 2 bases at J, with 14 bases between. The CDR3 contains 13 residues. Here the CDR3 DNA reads TGCAGCGTCTCCGGGCAGGGTACCTACGAGCAGTACTTC. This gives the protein CSVSGQGTYEQYF.

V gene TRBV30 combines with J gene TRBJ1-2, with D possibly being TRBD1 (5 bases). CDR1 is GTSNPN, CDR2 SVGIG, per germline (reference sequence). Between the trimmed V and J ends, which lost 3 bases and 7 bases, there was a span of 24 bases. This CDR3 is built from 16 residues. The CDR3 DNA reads TGTGCCTGGAGGCCTTCTCTCGGGGCCATGGAGGGTGGCTACACCTTC. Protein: CAWRPSLGAMEGGYTF. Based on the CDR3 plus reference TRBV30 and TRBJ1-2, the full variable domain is SQTIHQWPATLVQPVGSPLSLECTVEGTSNPNLYWYRQAAGRGLQLLFYSVGIGQISSEVPQNLSASRPQDRQFILSSKKLLLSDSGFYLCAWRPSLGAMEGGYTFGSGTRLTVV.

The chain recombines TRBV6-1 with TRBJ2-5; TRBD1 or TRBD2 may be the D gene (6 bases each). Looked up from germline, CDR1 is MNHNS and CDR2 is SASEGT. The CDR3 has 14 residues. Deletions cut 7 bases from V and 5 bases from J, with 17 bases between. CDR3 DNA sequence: TGTGCCAGCACAAGGGGGGCGAGTCGGGAGACCCAGTACTTC. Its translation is CASTRGASRETQYF.

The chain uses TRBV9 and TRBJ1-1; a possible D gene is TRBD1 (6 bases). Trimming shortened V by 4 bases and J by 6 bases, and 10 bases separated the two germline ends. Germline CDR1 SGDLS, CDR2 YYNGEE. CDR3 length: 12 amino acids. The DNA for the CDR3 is TGTGCCAGCAGCATGGGACAATCTGAAGCTTTCTTT. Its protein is CASSMGQSEAFF.

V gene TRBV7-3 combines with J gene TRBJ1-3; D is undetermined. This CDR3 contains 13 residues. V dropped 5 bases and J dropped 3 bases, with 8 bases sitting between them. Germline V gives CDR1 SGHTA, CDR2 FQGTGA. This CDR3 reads CASSPEGGNTIYF. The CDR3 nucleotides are TGTGCCAGCAGCCCGGAGGGTGGAAACACCATATATTTT.

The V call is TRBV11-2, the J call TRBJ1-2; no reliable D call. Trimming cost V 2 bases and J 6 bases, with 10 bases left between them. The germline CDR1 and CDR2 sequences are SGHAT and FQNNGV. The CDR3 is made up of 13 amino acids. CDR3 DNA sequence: TGTGCCAGCAGCTTAACTCGGACGGATGGCTACACCTTC. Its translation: CASSLTRTDGYTF.

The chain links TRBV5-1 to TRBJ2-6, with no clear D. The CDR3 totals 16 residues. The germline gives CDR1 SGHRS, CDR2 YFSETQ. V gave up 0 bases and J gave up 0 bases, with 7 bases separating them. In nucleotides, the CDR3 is TGCGCCAGCAGCTTGGAACCTAACTCTGGGGCCAACGTCCTGACTTTC. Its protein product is CASSLEPNSGANVLTF.

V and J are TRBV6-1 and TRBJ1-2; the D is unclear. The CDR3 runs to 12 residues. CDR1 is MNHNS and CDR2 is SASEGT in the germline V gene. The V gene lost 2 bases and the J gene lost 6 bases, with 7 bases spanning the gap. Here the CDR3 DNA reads TGTGCCAGCAGTGAAAGGGCAGATGGCTACACCTTC. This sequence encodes CASSERADGYTF.

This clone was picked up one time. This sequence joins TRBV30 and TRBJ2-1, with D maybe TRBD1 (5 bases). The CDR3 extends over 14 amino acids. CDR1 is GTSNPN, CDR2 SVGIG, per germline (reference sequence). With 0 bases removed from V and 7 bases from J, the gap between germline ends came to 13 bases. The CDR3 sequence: CAWSVSGFVNEQFF. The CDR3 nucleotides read TGTGCCTGGAGTGTCTCAGGGTTCGTAAATGAGCAGTTCTTC.

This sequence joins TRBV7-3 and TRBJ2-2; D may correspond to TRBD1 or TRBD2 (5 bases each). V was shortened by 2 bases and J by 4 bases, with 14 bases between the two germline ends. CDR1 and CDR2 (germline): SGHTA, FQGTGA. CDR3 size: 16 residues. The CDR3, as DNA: TGTGCCAGCAGCTTAGACAGAGGGGTTTCCACCGGGGAGCTGTTTTTT. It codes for CASSLDRGVSTGELFF.

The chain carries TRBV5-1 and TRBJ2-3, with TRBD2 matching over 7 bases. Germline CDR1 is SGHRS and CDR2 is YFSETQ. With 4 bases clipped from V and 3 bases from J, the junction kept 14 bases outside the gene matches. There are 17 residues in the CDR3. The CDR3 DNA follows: TGCGCCAGCAGCCTGGCCCGGACTAGTCGTAAGACAGATACGCAGTATTTT. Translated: CASSLARTSRKTDTQYF. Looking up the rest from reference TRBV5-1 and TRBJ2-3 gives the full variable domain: KAGVTQTPRYLIKTRGQQVTLSCSPISGHRSVSWYQQTPGQGLQFLFEYFSETQRNKGNFPGRFSGRQFSNSRSEMNVSTLELGDSALYLCASSLARTSRKTDTQYFGPGTRLTVL.

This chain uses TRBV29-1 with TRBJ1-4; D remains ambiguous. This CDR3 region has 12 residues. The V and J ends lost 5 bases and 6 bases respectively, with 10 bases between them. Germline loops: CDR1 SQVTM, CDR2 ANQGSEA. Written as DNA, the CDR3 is TGCAGCGTTTCTCAGTTCGATGAAAAACTGTTTTTT. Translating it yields CSVSQFDEKLFF. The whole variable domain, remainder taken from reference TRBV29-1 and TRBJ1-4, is SAVISQKPSRDICQRGTSLTIQCQVDSQVTMMFWYRQQPGQSLTLIATANQGSEATYESGFVIDKFPISRPNLTFSTLTVSNMSPEDSSIYLCSVSQFDEKLFFGSGTQLSVL.

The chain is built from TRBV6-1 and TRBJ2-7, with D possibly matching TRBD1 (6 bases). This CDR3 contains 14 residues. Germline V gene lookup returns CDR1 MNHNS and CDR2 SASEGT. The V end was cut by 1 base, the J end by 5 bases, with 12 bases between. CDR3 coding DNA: TGTGCCAGCAGTGAAGTGTCCGGGACACACGAGCAGTACTTC. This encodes CASSEVSGTHEQYF.

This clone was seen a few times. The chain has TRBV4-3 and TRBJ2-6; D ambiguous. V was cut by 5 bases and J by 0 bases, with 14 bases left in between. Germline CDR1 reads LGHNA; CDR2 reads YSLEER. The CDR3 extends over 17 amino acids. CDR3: CASSLNRLRSGANVLTF. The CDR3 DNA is TGCGCCAGCAGCTTAAATCGGTTGCGCTCTGGGGCCAACGTCCTGACTTTC.

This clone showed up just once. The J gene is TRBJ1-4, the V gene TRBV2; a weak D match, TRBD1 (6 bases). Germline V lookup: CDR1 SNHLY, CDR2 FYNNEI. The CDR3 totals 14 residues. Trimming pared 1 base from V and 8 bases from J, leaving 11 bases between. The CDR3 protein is CASSEGGRLEKLFF. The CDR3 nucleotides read TGTGCCAGCAGTGAAGGGGGGCGCCTGGAAAAACTGTTTTTT.

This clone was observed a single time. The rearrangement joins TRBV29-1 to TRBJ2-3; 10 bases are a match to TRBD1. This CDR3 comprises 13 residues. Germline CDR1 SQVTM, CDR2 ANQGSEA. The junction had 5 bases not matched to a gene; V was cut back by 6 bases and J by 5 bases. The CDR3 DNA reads TGCAGCGTAAGACAGGGGGCAGGAGATACGCAGTATTTT. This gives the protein CSVRQGAGDTQYF.

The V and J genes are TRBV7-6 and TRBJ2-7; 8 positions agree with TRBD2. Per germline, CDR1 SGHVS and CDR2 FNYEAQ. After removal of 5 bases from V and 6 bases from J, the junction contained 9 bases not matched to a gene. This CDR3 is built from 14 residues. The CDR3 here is CASSPTRTSSEQYF. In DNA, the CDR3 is TGTGCCAGCAGCCCAACGCGGACTAGCTCCGAGCAGTACTTC.

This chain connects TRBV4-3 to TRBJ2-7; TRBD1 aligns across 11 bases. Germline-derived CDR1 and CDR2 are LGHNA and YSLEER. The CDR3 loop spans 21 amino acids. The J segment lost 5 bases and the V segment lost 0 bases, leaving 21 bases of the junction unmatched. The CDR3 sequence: CASSQDVPGQGGPITLHEQYF. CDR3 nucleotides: TGCGCCAGCAGCCAAGATGTCCCGGGACAGGGGGGTCCAATAACTCTCCACGAGCAGTACTTC.

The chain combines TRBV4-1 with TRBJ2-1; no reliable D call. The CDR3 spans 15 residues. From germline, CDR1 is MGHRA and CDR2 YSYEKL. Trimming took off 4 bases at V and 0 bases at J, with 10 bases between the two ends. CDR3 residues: CASSPELDSYNEQFF. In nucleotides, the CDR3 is TGCGCCAGCAGCCCTGAGTTAGACTCCTACAATGAGCAGTTCTTC.

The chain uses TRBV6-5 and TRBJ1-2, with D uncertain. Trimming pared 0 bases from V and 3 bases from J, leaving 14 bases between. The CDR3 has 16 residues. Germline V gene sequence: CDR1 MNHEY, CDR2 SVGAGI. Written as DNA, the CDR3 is TGTGCCAGCAGTTACTCCCTGTCCCATCGGGACTATGGCTACACCTTC. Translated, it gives CASSYSLSHRDYGYTF.

This CDR3 is CASSFLGAYEQYF. The DNA for the CDR3 is TGTGCCAGCAGCTTCCTGGGGGCCTACGAGCAGTACTTC. The J gene is TRBJ2-7, the V gene TRBV5-6; D assignment may be TRBD1 or TRBD2 (5 bases each). Germline V lookup: CDR1 SGHDT, CDR2 YYEEEE. The V gene lost 2 bases and the J gene lost 2 bases, with 8 bases spanning the gap. The CDR3 spans 13 residues.